This TCR beta chain stems from a study of blood T cell repertoires in COVID-19. Study context: From T cells, B-cell-depleted T cells, or PBMCs came the material, which was cDNA or gDNA.

In the source study's methods: Researchers report that nucleated cell counts were estimated from reference gene primer amplification. This table comes from immunoSEQ multiplex PCR, and its TCRdb copy is limited to in-frame clones, with some not included. V, J and clone size reflect that table, while D and trimming were determined from the DNA. Among more than 250,000 clones listed, approximately 83% were seen once. CDR1 LNHDA and CDR2 SQIVND come from the germline V gene (reference sequence). V lost 6 bases, J lost 0 bases, and 26 bases lay in between. The CDR3 runs 20 residues. Sample: peripheral blood. This TCR was recovered from a woman in her twenties or thirties who had recovered from COVID-19. This sequence joins TRBV19 and TRBJ2-2, with D perhaps matching TRBD1 (6 bases). The CDR3 region is CASRTPPGTRGPANTGELFF. As DNA, the CDR3 is TGTGCCAGTAGGACGCCTCCGGGGACACGGGGCCCTGCGAACACCGGGGAGCTGTTTTTT.